The 6 T cell receptor beta chains listed next were all sequenced from one sample in a study of blood T cells in healthy people across ages. Sample-barcoded 5' priming and a J-beta primer mix drove a second PCR of roughly 7 to 11 cycles. TCRdb used MiXCR to reprocess the 5' RACE reads, holding one entry per CDR3 protein. Here the sample spans 450,000 to 600,000 distinct CDR3 sequences, about 27% being singletons. The sample also formed part of further work on T cells of mothers and their children.

The sequenced sample was blood. Receptors originate from a boy between 2 and 10 years old in good health.

This clonotype came up a few times. V is TRBV29-1 and J is TRBJ2-2; TRBD2 matches at 13 bases. With V trimmed by 4 bases and J by 2 bases, 1 base remained unmatched. The CDR3 runs to 15 residues. CDR1 SQVTM and CDR2 ANQGSEA come from the germline V gene. The CDR3 reads CSVGGLAGNTGELFF. The CDR3 DNA is TGCAGCGTTGGGGGACTAGCGGGAAACACCGGGGAGCTGTTTTTT.

The chain uses TRBV30 and TRBJ1-2; 7 bases fit TRBD1. The CDR3 is 14 amino acids. CDR1 and CDR2 (germline): GTSNPN, SVGIG (reference sequence). Germline trimming cut 3 bases from V and 3 bases from J; bases unmatched to any gene: 7. CDR3 sequence reads: CAWSPDRADYGYTF. CDR3 DNA: TGTGCCTGGAGCCCAGACAGGGCCGACTATGGCTACACCTTC.

The J gene is TRBJ2-7, the V gene TRBV12-5; D ambiguous. Germline V gives CDR1 LGHNT, CDR2 FRNRAP. This CDR3 spans 12 amino acids. V was shortened by 6 bases and J by 3 bases, with 9 bases between the two germline ends. The CDR3 bases are TGTGCTAGTGGCCCGAATGACTACGAGCAGTACTTC. This codes for CASGPNDYEQYF.

In its sample, this clonotype was seen a few times. The J gene is TRBJ2-6, the V gene TRBV20-1; TRBD1 is a possible D gene (7 bases). The CDR3 is 19 residues long. V was cut by 0 bases and J by 2 bases, with 20 bases left in between. In germline, CDR1 is DFQATT, CDR2 SNEGSKA (reference sequence). The CDR3 nucleotides read TGCAGTGCTAGAGATCCGGCCAGGGGGAGGACTACTGGGGCCAACGTCCTGACTTTC. Translating it yields CSARDPARGRTTGANVLTF.

About this clonotype: Its ends do not fully match the called genes, so a read error is possible. This sequence joins TRBV3-1 and TRBJ1-4, with D perhaps matching TRBD1 (6 bases). Germline CDR1 LGHDT, CDR2 YNNKEL (reference sequence). CDR3 length: 16 amino acids. The chain's CDR3 is CASSLAVTGINEKLYF. For the CDR3, the DNA is TGTGCCAGCAGCCTCGCGGTGACAGGTATTAATGAAAAACTGTATTTT.

Only a few counts were recorded for this clonotype. The CDR3 region has the DNA TGCAGTGCTAGAAGCGGACAGGGTATGAGCTCCTACGAGCAGTACTTC. Residues: CSARSGQGMSSYEQYF. The chain employs TRBV20-1 and TRBJ2-7; 8 nucleotides agree with TRBD1. Germline CDR1 DFQATT, CDR2 SNEGSKA (reference sequence). Germline trimming cut 2 bases from V and 0 bases from J; bases unmatched to any gene: 9. The CDR3 covers 16 residues.